This paragraph covers one T cell receptor (beta chain) sequence. This clonotype was recorded many times. What antigen it recognizes has not been identified. Base qualities are missing; no much larger clone stands one base away. What this sample's time point label stands for: newly diagnosed GD, antithyroid drugs for less than 3 months. RNA was extracted from PBMCs in TRIzol for both TCR sequencing and RNA sequencing. The diagnosis of Graves' disease was made according to American Thyroid Association guidelines. Recruitment of patients was carried out at an endocrinology department in Xi'an, China. Each patient gave about 8.1 milliliters of peripheral blood, collected in an EDTA anticoagulant tube. Ficoll Paque Plus density gradient separation was used to isolate PBMCs, and no additional T cell sorting was done. RNA quality was checked with an Agilent 2100 Bioanalyzer and agarose gel, and concentration with a NanoDrop 2000.

Libraries came from multiplex PCR. TCRdb shows the sequencer as Illumina HiSeq 4000. CDR3 regions were amplified by Arm-PCR with iRepertoire HTBI primers to construct TCR beta libraries. Before sequencing, the PCR products went through gel purification. The paper's data handling went like this. Gene usage analysis of CDR3 amino acid clonotypes used the approximately 62 TRBV and more than 13 TRBJ segments found across samples. Filtered high-quality paired reads were merged into contigs using COPE and FqMerger. BLAST was used to align contigs to the IMGT TRBV, TRBD and TRBJ reference genes, and CDR3 was defined following IMGT. Any clonotype with a frequency above 0.1% was counted as a highly expanded clone. Repertoire diversity was measured by Shannon entropy, and V-J evenness by the Gini coefficient. Public clonotypes were defined as clonotypes shared by more than one individual. The public reads were reanalyzed by TCRdb: fastp trimming at Q25, MiXCR alignment, in-frame beta chains only. Rows matching on CDR3 protein sequence are summarized as one entry with the most common DNA and genes. These V and J calls originate from TCRdb's pipeline instead of the authors' own analysis. This sample has under 450,000 distinct CDR3 sequences in its table, and approximately 12% of those were observed once. The ten most abundant clones make up 15% to 20% of the sample.

V loses 4 bases of germline sequence and J loses 5 bases, and the interval between the two ends is 14 bases. Sequences DFQATT (CDR1) and SNEGSKA (CDR2) are obtained from the germline V gene (reference sequence). The CDR3 runs 13 amino acids, cysteine and phenylalanine included. Only the CDR3 DNA is retained, 39 bases long and in frame from the first base. This sample is part of a study of regulatory T cells in long-lasting Graves disease (dated by TCRdb to the early 2020s). Regarding the research as a whole: In the newly diagnosed Graves' disease group, patients had been taking antithyroid drugs for less than 3 months. This study used TCR sequencing and RNA sequencing of peripheral blood to compare persistent Graves' disease patients against newly diagnosed Graves' disease patients. The study was registered as a clinical trial and conducted in China. A total of roughly 35 samples were covered by TCR sequencing, comprising some 13 persistent and 20 or so newly diagnosed Graves' disease patients.

Overall results and qualifications from the work: Sequencing and analysis were restricted to the TCR beta chain. The study examined only peripheral blood because the primary lesion, thyroid tissue, could not be accessed. As a limitation, the authors acknowledged that the small sample size may reduce accuracy. Persistent patients shared more public clonotypes among themselves (more than 2,500) than newly diagnosed patients did (about 1,000). Compared with newly diagnosed patients, patients with persistent Graves' disease had lower TCR Shannon entropy and fewer highly expanded clones, which suggests clonal expansion. TRBV28, TRBJ1-2 and TRBJ2-5 were preferentially used in persistent disease, while TRBV20-1 and TRBJ2-1 were favored in newly diagnosed disease.

These data were also filed under a second study, of T cells in Graves' hyperthyroidism and ophthalmopathy. Taken from the second paper: Graves' hyperthyroidism was defined as stable when no progression to ophthalmopathy occurred over 18 months of follow-up. Hyperthyroidism patients were aged 18 to 65 years and newly diagnosed, with disease duration of less than 2 months. The study excluded patients with uncontrolled infections, other autoimmune diseases, pregnancy or lactation. Clinical symptoms, serum thyroxine and TRAb, thyroid ultrasound, and orbital computed tomography formed the basis for the diagnoses. A first-round RT-PCR of the TCR CDR3 used the HTBI primer set with the Qiagen OneStep RT-PCR kit. Blood samples also contained most of the expanded thyroid clonotypes (frequency above 0.001), which suggests that blood repertoires may reflect thyroid immune responses. A model built on a 13 V-J signature distinguished ophthalmopathy from stable hyperthyroidism, reaching 87.88% sensitivity and about 81% specificity in cross-validation and 80%/75% in testing. In validation, the model predicted progression to ophthalmopathy a median of 6.5 months before onset, with 65% to 71% sensitivity and roughly 79% specificity. To identify TCR V-J signatures that set the groups apart, the researchers used a discovery cohort of about a hundred patients, made up of 40 to 45 with Graves' ophthalmopathy and 57 with stable Graves' hyperthyroidism. Whether ophthalmopathy could be predicted prospectively was tested in an independent validation cohort made up of some 20 hyperthyroidism patients plus 17 patients who later progressed to ophthalmopathy. For training and testing, the roughly 93 patients in the discovery cohort were randomly divided in a 7:3 ratio. In addition, the study compared T-cell repertoires in thyroid tissue and in blood from five or six Graves' hyperthyroidism patients. After blood sampling, hyperthyroidism patients were treated with methimazole at a starting dose of 30 mg daily, and ophthalmopathy patients were treated with high-dose intravenous methylprednisolone. A second multiplex PCR round built the libraries, followed by size selection and purification. The libraries were sequenced on an Illumina HiSeq2000 using paired-end 100 bp reads. SOAPnuke was used to process the raw data, throwing out any read that contained adapters or uncalled bases, had a mean Phred below 15, or lacked an exact constant-primer or identifier match. High-quality paired reads were merged with COPE v1.2.5, and unique nucleotide sequences were defined as clonotypes. MiTCR v1.1 was used to align clonotypes to the IMGT TRBV, TRBD and TRBJ reference segments. Only V-J combinations with frequency above 0.0001, covering 99% to 99.2% of repertoires, were analysed. A TCS score was defined as the ratio of F50 (clonal expansion) to E x V (chaos), with BLOSUM62-based TCRdist applied between CDR3 peptides within each V-J. Welch's t-statistics and random forest reduced 500 to 650 V-J features to about 13, which were used in a naive Bayes classifier (R e1071). No statistical method was used to fix the sample size in advance, and group allocation was not hidden from the investigators. According to the paper, TCR Vbeta CDR3 sequencing was carried out on 120 to 150 peripheral blood samples, which came from more than 40 ophthalmopathy, approximately 72 hyperthyroidism and approximately 17 progressor patients.

The sequence derives from a woman between 18 and 29 years old with Graves disease. Donor details come from another sample of the same person, matched by shared clones. The starting material was peripheral blood mononuclear cells (PBMCs), obtained at new diagnosis, from a patient treated with antithyroid drugs. This receptor chain uses TRBV20-1 and TRBJ1-1; tentative D gene TRBD1, with 6 bases matching. The nucleotide sequence is given as TGCAGTGCTAACGGGGGGGGCGAGACTGAAGCTTTCTTT. Its coded protein is CSANGGGETEAFF.